The sequence of this T cell receptor beta chain was determined in a study of OX40 agonist ivuxolimab in advanced cancers. Study-level background: The dose-escalation cohort had hepatocellular carcinoma, melanoma, renal cell or head and neck cancer.

Method: immunoSEQ multiplex PCR; TCRdb's copy keeps in-frame clones and lacks some. The data contain fewer than 45,000 clones, around 89% of them singletons. The CDR3 contains 17 residues. CDR1 is LGHNT, CDR2 FRNRAP, per germline. Unmatched junction bases numbered 9, after V lost 2 bases and J lost 2 bases. This TCR came from an adult with an advanced solid tumor such as melanoma, head and neck, liver or kidney cancer. The sample was CD4+ or CD8+ T cells sorted from blood, taken in a trial of the OX40 agonist ivuxolimab. The chain is built from TRBV12-5 and TRBJ1-1, with 9 nucleotides matching TRBD1. CDR3 sequence: CASGLRTGAGVNTEAFF. DNA of the CDR3: TGTGCTAGTGGTTTGAGGACAGGGGCGGGAGTAAACACTGAAGCTTTCTTT. Drawing the rest from reference TRBV12-5 and TRBJ1-1, the complete variable domain is DARVTQTPRHKVTEMGQEVTMRCQPILGHNTVFWYRQTMMQGLELLAYFRNRAPLDDSGMPKDRFSAEMPDATLATLKIQPSEPRDSAVYFCASGLRTGAGVNTEAFFGQGTRLTVV.